This entry lists 20 T cell receptor beta chains sequenced from one sample in a study of T cells in Graves' hyperthyroidism and ophthalmopathy (dated by TCRdb to about 2019). Libraries came from multiplex PCR. This sample was sequenced with an Illumina HiSeq 2000. TCR beta CDR3 regions were amplified from RNA transcripts. For the first round of RT-PCR on the TCR CDR3, the HTBI primer set was used together with the Qiagen OneStep RT-PCR kit. In-frame beta chains were kept once TCRdb had trimmed the public reads at Q25 with fastp and called clones with MiXCR. Rows with a matching CDR3 protein are joined into one entry that keeps the most common DNA and genes. Counted in this sample were approximately 380,000 distinct CDR3 sequences; less than 20% of them appeared once. Together, the top ten hold 40% of the sample. The source material was blood. The receptors derive from a young man with Graves' ophthalmopathy.

The chain employs TRBV9 and TRBJ2-3; TRBD1 matches 9 bases. The trim removed 3 bases at V and 3 bases at J, leaving 2 bases unmatched. The germline V gene encodes CDR1 SGDLS and CDR2 YYNGEE. CDR3 length equals 14 residues. CDR3 in DNA: TGTGCCAGCAGCGCCGACAGGGGGACAGATACGCAGTATTTT. The encoded protein is CASSADRGTDTQYF.

The rearrangement joins TRBV24-1 to TRBJ2-5; weak D call: TRBD1 (7 bases). The germline V and J ends were trimmed by 12 bases and 4 bases, with 14 bases remaining between them. Germline loops: CDR1 KGHDR, CDR2 SFDVKD. The CDR3 has 12 residues. CDR3 residues: CAAGTVGETQYF. CDR3 DNA sequence: TGTGCCGCGGGGACAGTGGGAGAGACCCAGTACTTC.

This clonotype was seen at least ten times. The J gene is TRBJ2-3, the V gene TRBV20-1; 7 bases align to TRBD1. The CDR3 has 13 residues. Looked up from germline, CDR1 is DFQATT and CDR2 is SNEGSKA (reference sequence). V was pared by 6 bases and J by 0 bases, with 3 bases of the junction left unmatched. The CDR3 sequence is CSAKTGSTDTQYF. CDR3 nucleotides: TGCAGTGCAAAGACAGGGAGCACAGATACGCAGTATTTT.

This clonotype has ten or more counts. This chain connects TRBV5-1 to TRBJ1-1; TRBD1 agrees at 9 bases. Germline CDR1 SGHRS, CDR2 YFSETQ. Trimming removed 4 bases from V and 4 bases from J; junction bases left unmatched: 5. The CDR3 length is 14 residues. CDR3 loop: CASSITGGSTEAFF. As DNA, the CDR3 is TGCGCCAGCAGCATAACAGGGGGCAGCACTGAAGCTTTCTTT. Together with reference TRBV5-1 and TRBJ1-1, the CDR3 gives the full variable domain: KAGVTQTPRYLIKTRGQQVTLSCSPISGHRSVSWYQQTPGQGLQFLFEYFSETQRNKGNFPGRFSGRQFSNSRSEMNVSTLELGDSALYLCASSITGGSTEAFFGQGTRLTVV.

Note on this clonotype: An end of the junction differs from the germline gene, which may be a read error. The chain uses TRBV11-2 and TRBJ1-6; D not resolved. CDR1 and CDR2 from the germline V gene are SGHAT and FQNNGV. This CDR3 is built from 16 residues. CDR3 loop: CASSQYSGSYNSPLHF. CDR3 DNA sequence: TGCGCCAGCAGCCAATATTCCGGGTCCTATAATTCACCCCTCCACTTT.

V and J are TRBV6-2 or TRBV6-3 and TRBJ2-2; TRBD1 matches at 10 bases. J was trimmed by 5 bases and V by 6 bases; bases with no gene match: 6. Germline lookup yields CDR1 MNHEY and CDR2 SVGEGT. CDR3 size: 15 residues. CDR3 residues: CASSKTGGQTGELFF. The CDR3 region has the DNA TGTGCCAGCAGCAAGACAGGGGGCCAAACCGGGGAGCTGTTTTTT.

V usage is TRBV7-9 and J usage is TRBJ2-2; weak D call: TRBD1 (5 bases). Germline V gives CDR1 SEHNR, CDR2 FQNEAQ (reference sequence). V was shortened by 2 bases and J by 8 bases, with 15 bases between the two germline ends. The CDR3 consists of 15 residues. The CDR3 nucleotides are TGTGCCAGCAGCTTATTCGCAGGGCTAAGTGGGGAGCTGTTTTTT. Protein: CASSLFAGLSGELFF.

The chain is built from TRBV29-1 and TRBJ1-1; 8 nucleotides line up with TRBD1. Per germline, CDR1 SQVTM and CDR2 ANQGSEA. Trimming took 8 bases from V and 1 from J; bases not matched to a gene: 3. This CDR3 comprises 12 residues. For the CDR3, the DNA is TGCAGCATCGACAGGGGGAACACTGAAGCTTTCTTT. This codes for CSIDRGNTEAFF.

This clonotype was observed at least ten times. The gene calls are TRBV14 and TRBJ2-7, with 7 bases fitting TRBD1. The length of the CDR3 is 15 residues. Germline V lookup: CDR1 SGHDN, CDR2 FVKESK. V lost 3 bases and J lost 2; bases outside the gene matches: 7. In DNA form, the CDR3 reads TGTGCCAGCAGCCAGACCGGGACAGAACCCTACGAGCAGTACTTC. It encodes CASSQTGTEPYEQYF.

This clonotype came up once. The gene calls are TRBV6-9 and TRBJ2-3, with D possibly matching TRBD1 (6 bases). The CDR3 covers 15 residues. Trimming took off 10 bases at V and 1 base at J, with 18 bases between the two ends. Germline CDR1 MNHGY, CDR2 SVAAGI. CDR3 protein: CATLKGTSGTDTQYF. The DNA for the CDR3 is TGTGCCACCTTGAAAGGGACATCGGGCACAGATACGCAGTATTTT.

The CDR3 here is CASSRSRIYNEQFF. CDR3 DNA: TGTGCCAGCAGCCGGTCACGTATTTACAATGAGCAGTTCTTC. J is TRBJ2-1 and V is TRBV3-1; D uncertain. This CDR3 region has 14 residues. CDR1 and CDR2 (germline): LGHDT, YNNKEL (reference sequence). V lost 4 bases to trimming and J lost 4 bases, with 11 bases between them.

The chain combines TRBV5-1 with TRBJ1-2; D possibly corresponds to TRBD1 (5 bases). Per germline, CDR1 SGHRS and CDR2 YFSETQ. The CDR3 is 14 amino acids. Trimming stripped 4 bases from V and 0 bases from J, with 10 bases between. The CDR3 nucleotides are TGCGCCAGCAGCACCTCGGGGGCTAACTATGGCTACACCTTC. It specifies CASSTSGANYGYTF.

The chain has TRBV7-3 and TRBJ2-1; maybe TRBD1 (5 bases). The V and J ends lost 5 bases and 9 bases respectively, with 17 bases between them. The CDR3 length is 14 residues. CDR1 is SGHTA and CDR2 is FQGTGA in the germline V gene. DNA of the CDR3: TGTGCCAGCAGCCCCCGTGGGGCTTCGGTTGAGCAGTTCTTC. Translated, it gives CASSPRGASVEQFF.

In nucleotides, the CDR3 is TGTGCCATCAGAAATGACAGGGGCAATCAGCCCCAGCATTTT. Translated, it gives CAIRNDRGNQPQHF. The V call is TRBV10-3, the J call TRBJ1-5; 7 bases line up with TRBD1. V lost 6 bases and J lost 2; bases outside the gene matches: 4. Germline V gives CDR1 ENHRY, CDR2 SYGVKD. The CDR3 length is 14 residues.

Notes on this clonotype: It may be a read error: a sequence one base away is much more abundant. The chain combines TRBV3-1 with TRBJ2-1; 11 bases map to TRBD1. The J call is uncertain, as TRBJ2-7 better fits the DNA end. Germline V gene sequence: CDR1 LGHDT, CDR2 YNNKEL (reference sequence). CDR3 length: 16 amino acids. Here the CDR3 reads CASSLGTGGPYNEQYF. The CDR3 DNA follows: TGTGCCAGCAGCCTCGGGACAGGGGGGCCCTACAATGAGCAGTACTTC.

The J gene is TRBJ2-5, the V gene TRBV12-3 or TRBV12-4; tentative D call: TRBD2 (7 bases). CDR3 size: 18 residues. The V gene lost 6 bases and the J gene lost 0 bases, with 23 bases spanning the gap. The CDR3 sequence: CASSLMAGARTNQETQYF. CDR3 bases: TGTGCCAGCAGCCTTATGGCGGGGGCCCGGACCAACCAAGAGACCCAGTACTTC.

This clonotype was counted only a few times. The CDR3 nucleotides read TGCGCCAGCAGCTTGCGGGCCTCCGATACGCAGTATTTT. Its protein product is CASSLRASDTQYF. The rearrangement links TRBV5-1 to TRBJ2-3; D uncertain. The V gene lost 1 base and the J gene lost 6 bases, with 9 bases spanning the gap. Germline V gene data show CDR1 as SGHRS and CDR2 as YFSETQ. The CDR3 is made up of 13 amino acids.

The chain links TRBV28 to TRBJ2-1, with 11 positions matching TRBD1. The CDR3 has 17 amino acids. V lost 5 bases to trimming and J lost 5 bases; unmatched junction nucleotides: 11. Germline V CDR1 and CDR2: MDHEN, SYDVKM. The DNA of the CDR3 is TGTGCCAGCAGTCGCCCCGGGACAGGGGGAGGGCACAATGAGCAGTTCTTC. Translating it yields CASSRPGTGGGHNEQFF. Full variable domain (outside the CDR3, taken from reference TRBV28 and TRBJ2-1): DVKVTQSSRYLVKRTGEKVFLECVQDMDHENMFWYRQDPGLGLRLIYFSYDVKMKEKGDIPEGYSVSREKKERFSLILESASTNQTSMYLCASSRPGTGGGHNEQFFGPGTRLTVL.

This clonotype was detected a few times. The chain carries TRBV14 and TRBJ1-3; D uncertain. V was clipped by 4 bases and J by 7 bases, with 8 bases between them. CDR3 size: 12 residues. Germline V CDR1 and CDR2: SGHDN, FVKESK. The CDR3, as DNA: TGTGCCAGCAGCCGGGAGGCGAACACCATATATTTT. This codes for CASSREANTIYF.

This clonotype was detected only a few times. The genes are TRBV7-9 and TRBJ1-5; D is undetermined. CDR1 is SEHNR and CDR2 is FQNEAQ in the germline V gene (reference sequence). The V and J ends lost 0 bases and 7 bases respectively, with 4 bases between them. The CDR3 sequence is 12 residues long. CDR3 bases: TGTGCCAGCAGCTTAGCGGACCAGCCCCAGCATTTT. Residues: CASSLADQPQHF.